The 30 T cell receptor beta chains below were found in one sample sequenced in a study of blood T cell repertoires in COVID-19. The method was immunoSEQ multiplex PCR; TCRdb's version includes in-frame clones alone and lacks a portion of them. The sample lists roughly 310,000 clones, around 90% seen once, with less than 3.5% in the top ten. Sequencing used peripheral blood. The receptors were gathered from a woman in her 30s with COVID-19, enrolled during active disease.

The genes are TRBV5-1 and TRBJ2-1; D is unresolved. The V gene lost 2 bases and the J gene lost 7 bases, with 7 bases spanning the gap. The CDR3 runs to 12 residues. Germline loops: CDR1 SGHRS, CDR2 YFSETQ. Here the CDR3 DNA reads TGCGCCAGCAGCTTCCAGTGGAATGAGCAGTTCTTC. Its protein product is CASSFQWNEQFF. Full variable domain (outside the CDR3, taken from reference TRBV5-1 and TRBJ2-1): KAGVTQTPRYLIKTRGQQVTLSCSPISGHRSVSWYQQTPGQGLQFLFEYFSETQRNKGNFPGRFSGRQFSNSRSEMNVSTLELGDSALYLCASSFQWNEQFFGPGTRLTVL.

This clone was recorded once. The J gene is TRBJ2-7, the V gene TRBV10-3, with 7 bases that match TRBD2. Germline V gene sequence: CDR1 ENHRY, CDR2 SYGVKD. Germline trimming cut 0 bases from V and 0 bases from J; bases unmatched to any gene: 5. This CDR3 is 16 amino acids long. CDR3 amino acids: CAISESSGGSSYEQYF. As DNA, the CDR3 is TGTGCCATCAGTGAGTCGAGTGGCGGGAGCTCCTACGAGCAGTACTTC.

V is TRBV11-3 and J is TRBJ2-1; 9 nucleotides agree with TRBD2. CDR3 length equals 19 residues. In germline, CDR1 is SGHNT, CDR2 YENEEA. The V segment lost 6 bases and the J segment 4 bases; nucleotides outside the gene matches: 19. The CDR3: CASRHSGLAGSCTYNEQFF. CDR3 in DNA: TGTGCCAGCAGACATAGTGGGCTAGCGGGAAGTTGTACATACAATGAGCAGTTCTTC.

The V call is TRBV12-3 or TRBV12-4, the J call TRBJ1-1; the D gene is possibly TRBD1 (5 bases). The CDR3 runs 13 residues. V was clipped by 7 bases and J by 3 bases, with 12 bases between them. The CDR3 nucleotides read TGTGCCAGCATCTTACAGGCGGACACTGAAGCTTTCTTT. This sequence encodes CASILQADTEAFF.

The genes are TRBV5-1 and TRBJ1-2, with 7 positions matching TRBD1. V shed 4 bases and J 4 bases; nucleotides not matched to a gene: 13. In germline, CDR1 is SGHRS, CDR2 YFSETQ. The length of the CDR3 is 16 residues. The CDR3 DNA follows: TGCGCCAGCAGCCCGTCGCTTACCGGGACAGTCTATGGCTACACCTTC. Its protein is CASSPSLTGTVYGYTF. Full variable domain (outside the CDR3, taken from reference TRBV5-1 and TRBJ1-2): KAGVTQTPRYLIKTRGQQVTLSCSPISGHRSVSWYQQTPGQGLQFLFEYFSETQRNKGNFPGRFSGRQFSNSRSEMNVSTLELGDSALYLCASSPSLTGTVYGYTFGSGTRLTVV.

In this sample, this clone turned up once. The chain combines TRBV27 with TRBJ1-1, with TRBD1 identical over 9 bases. The ends lost 4 bases at V and 4 bases at J; junction bases unmatched: 10. The length of the CDR3 is 16 residues. Germline V CDR1 and CDR2: MNHEY, SMNVEV (reference sequence). The CDR3 loop is CASSSPLTGGGTEAFF. The CDR3 nucleotides read TGTGCCAGCAGTTCGCCCTTGACAGGGGGGGGCACTGAAGCTTTCTTT.

The CDR3 protein is CASSFTSGSYNEQFF. CDR3 coding DNA: TGTGCCAGCAGCTTCACTAGCGGGAGCTACAATGAGCAGTTCTTC. This sequence joins TRBV11-2 and TRBJ2-1; 11 nucleotides line up with TRBD2. This CDR3 has 15 amino acids. The ends lost 3 bases at V and 3 bases at J; junction bases unmatched: 1. Germline CDR1 and CDR2: SGHAT and FQNNGV.

The chain uses TRBV11-2 and TRBJ1-1, with D uncertain. The CDR3 is 14 amino acids. Germline V gives CDR1 SGHAT, CDR2 FQNNGV. Between the trimmed V and J ends, which lost 5 bases and 9 bases, there was a span of 19 bases. CDR3 in DNA: TGTGCCAGCAGCACAACGCGACAAATTAAAAAAGCTTTCTTT. The encoded protein is CASSTTRQIKKAFF.

The chain combines TRBV28 with TRBJ1-2; 7 bases line up with TRBD1. This CDR3 is built from 12 residues. V was clipped by 5 bases and J by 7 bases; unmatched bases: 4. Germline-derived CDR1 and CDR2 are MDHEN and SYDVKM. This CDR3 reads CASSGGGSGYTF. CDR3 sequence (DNA): TGTGCCAGCAGTGGAGGGGGCTCTGGCTACACCTTC.

The V and J genes are TRBV19 and TRBJ2-1; D ambiguous. Trimming left V 4 bases short and J 0 bases short, with 7 bases between. The germline V gene has CDR1 LNHDA and CDR2 SQIVND (reference sequence). CDR3 size: 14 residues. CDR3 protein: CASSRLSSYNEQFF. CDR3 DNA sequence: TGTGCCAGTAGTAGGCTCAGCTCCTACAATGAGCAGTTCTTC.

The gene calls are TRBV9 and TRBJ2-1; maybe TRBD2 (5 bases). The germline V gene encodes CDR1 SGDLS and CDR2 YYNGEE. With 4 bases removed from V and 0 bases from J, the gap between germline ends came to 14 bases. This CDR3 spans 16 amino acids. CDR3 sequence: CASSREGSISYNEQFF. The CDR3 DNA reads as TGTGCCAGCAGCCGTGAGGGCTCTATCTCCTACAATGAGCAGTTCTTC. Looking up the rest from reference TRBV9 and TRBJ2-1 gives the full variable domain: DSGVTQTPKHLITATGQRVTLRCSPRSGDLSVYWYQQSLDQGLQFLIQYYNGEERAKGNILERFSAQQFPDLHSELNLSSLELGDSALYFCASSREGSISYNEQFFGPGTRLTVL.

This clone has just a few counts. This rearrangement joins TRBV30 to TRBJ1-5; the D gene is possibly TRBD1 (6 bases). Germline V CDR1 and CDR2: GTSNPN, SVGIG (reference sequence). V lost 1 base to trimming and J lost 0 bases, with 10 bases between them. The CDR3 extends over 15 amino acids. CDR3 in amino acids: CAWSGGHYSNQPQHF. The CDR3 DNA sequence: TGTGCCTGGAGTGGGGGACATTATAGCAATCAGCCCCAGCATTTT. The full variable domain, in which reference TRBV30 and TRBJ1-5 provide the parts outside the CDR3, is SQTIHQWPATLVQPVGSPLSLECTVEGTSNPNLYWYRQAAGRGLQLLFYSVGIGQISSEVPQNLSASRPQDRQFILSSKKLLLSDSGFYLCAWSGGHYSNQPQHFGDGTRLSIL.

As for this clone: Its ends do not fully match the called genes, so a read error is possible. This sequence joins TRBV6-6 and TRBJ2-7; D unclear. CDR1 MNHNY and CDR2 SVGAGI come from the germline V gene (reference sequence). This CDR3 has 14 amino acids. CDR3 in amino acids: CASSYDVKRSFEAF. The CDR3 DNA is TGTGCCAGCAGTTACGACGTTAAGCGCTCCTTCGAGGCCTTC.

The chain uses TRBV5-1 and TRBJ2-7, with 12 bases fitting TRBD2. The germline V gene encodes CDR1 SGHRS and CDR2 YFSETQ. After removal of 0 bases from V and 2 bases from J, the junction contained 12 bases not matched to a gene. CDR3 length: 19 residues. CDR3 amino acids: CASSLGRTSGTAAAYEQYF. CDR3 coding DNA: TGCGCCAGCAGCTTGGGTAGGACTAGCGGGACTGCTGCGGCCTACGAGCAGTACTTC.

V is TRBV10-2 and J is TRBJ2-7; 7 bases match TRBD1. The trim removed 6 bases at V and 3 bases at J, leaving 11 bases unmatched. In germline, CDR1 is WSHSY, CDR2 SAAADI. CDR3 size: 15 residues. The CDR3: CASRQTRDRNYEQYF. CDR3 coding DNA: TGCGCCAGCAGACAAACGAGGGACAGAAACTACGAGCAGTACTTC.

The genes are TRBV27 and TRBJ2-2; possible D gene TRBD1, 5 bases. This CDR3 has 19 residues. The germline gives CDR1 MNHEY, CDR2 SMNVEV (reference sequence). The V and J ends lost 2 bases and 4 bases respectively, with 23 bases between them. CDR3 loop: CASSLIGSFDSKLTGELFF. CDR3 DNA: TGTGCCAGCAGTTTAATTGGGTCTTTCGACAGCAAACTCACCGGGGAGCTGTTTTTT.

This clone showed up many times. The chain employs TRBV2 and TRBJ2-2, with 7 nucleotides matching TRBD2. This CDR3 comprises 15 residues. Germline assignment: CDR1 SNHLY and CDR2 FYNNEI. V was clipped by 5 bases and J by 0 bases; unmatched bases: 3. The DNA for the CDR3 is TGTGCCAGCAGTTCTAGCGGAACGAACACCGGGGAGCTGTTTTTT. Protein sequence: CASSSSGTNTGELFF.

The chain links TRBV27 to TRBJ2-2; the match to TRBD2 covers 12 bases. V was clipped by 5 bases and J by 3 bases; unmatched bases: 4. Germline loops: CDR1 MNHEY, CDR2 SMNVEV (reference sequence). CDR3 length equals 16 residues. The CDR3 coding sequence is TGTGCCAGCAGTCCGGGACTAGCGGGCTACACCGGGGAGCTGTTTTTT. It encodes CASSPGLAGYTGELFF.

The rearrangement links TRBV29-1 to TRBJ2-7, with 7 bases identical to TRBD2. Per germline, CDR1 SQVTM and CDR2 ANQGSEA. Trimming took 4 bases from V and 8 from J; bases not matched to a gene: 8. The CDR3 runs 12 residues. This CDR3 is CSVGTSDEQQYF. The CDR3 DNA sequence: TGCAGCGTTGGCACTAGCGACGAGCAGCAGTACTTC.

The chain joins TRBV30 to TRBJ1-2; a weak D match, TRBD1 (6 bases). Germline CDR1 GTSNPN, CDR2 SVGIG (reference sequence). The V gene lost 3 bases and the J gene lost 3 bases, with 14 bases spanning the gap. This CDR3 is built from 14 residues. CDR3 protein: CAWSALTGYYGYTF. In nucleotides, the CDR3 is TGTGCCTGGAGCGCACTTACAGGGTACTATGGCTACACCTTC.

V and J are TRBV6-6 and TRBJ1-6; unclear D gene. This CDR3 has 14 residues. Germline CDR1 is MNHNY and CDR2 is SVGAGI (reference sequence). The germline V and J ends were trimmed by 6 bases and 6 bases, with 12 bases remaining between them. The CDR3 DNA reads TGTGCCAGCAGCTATACAGTCTCTAATTCACCCCTCCACTTT. As protein: CASSYTVSNSPLHF.

The J gene is TRBJ2-7, the V gene TRBV28; possibly TRBD2 for D (5 bases). The CDR3 runs 12 residues. Germline V gives CDR1 MDHEN, CDR2 SYDVKM. Trimming removed 8 bases at V and 6 bases at J, with 14 bases between. The CDR3 region is CASAYVGSEQYF. The CDR3 DNA sequence: TGTGCCAGCGCCTACGTGGGGAGCGAGCAGTACTTC.

The chain carries TRBV11-2 and TRBJ1-1; D is unclear. The CDR3 has 12 amino acids. Germline V gives CDR1 SGHAT, CDR2 FQNNGV. Trimming cost V 3 bases and J 7 bases, with 9 bases left between them. CDR3 nucleotide sequence: TGTGCCAGCAGCTTTTCCGACATTGAAGCTTTCTTT. Translation: CASSFSDIEAFF.

The chain combines TRBV9 with TRBJ1-2, with a tentative D call TRBD1 (5 bases). The CDR3 sequence is 14 residues long. Germline values: CDR1 SGDLS, CDR2 YYNGEE. Deletions cut 0 bases from V and 4 bases from J, with 10 bases between. This CDR3 reads CASSVVEQAYGYTF. CDR3 DNA sequence: TGTGCCAGCAGCGTAGTGGAACAGGCCTATGGCTACACCTTC.

The rearrangement uses TRBV9 and TRBJ2-4; D not certain. Germline loops: CDR1 SGDLS, CDR2 YYNGEE. The CDR3 is 15 amino acids. Trimming removed 0 bases at V and 0 bases at J, with 7 bases between. Here the CDR3 reads CASSVGQEAKNIQYF. In DNA, the CDR3 is TGTGCCAGCAGCGTAGGTCAGGAAGCCAAAAACATTCAGTACTTC.

This clone has a handful of counts. The V and J genes are TRBV28 and TRBJ1-5; no clear D. Germline V gives CDR1 MDHEN, CDR2 SYDVKM. V was pared by 4 bases and J by 4 bases, with 11 bases between. This CDR3 has 14 amino acids. The CDR3 sequence: CASSSPDMNQPQHF. CDR3 nucleotides: TGTGCCAGCAGTTCCCCAGACATGAATCAGCCCCAGCATTTT.

The genes are TRBV6-5 and TRBJ2-7, with 9 bases matching TRBD1. CDR3 length: 14 residues. Germline lookup yields CDR1 MNHEY and CDR2 SVGAGI. V shed 7 bases and J 4 bases; nucleotides not matched to a gene: 8. This CDR3 reads CASKVRDRAYEQYF. As DNA, the CDR3 is TGTGCCAGCAAAGTCCGGGACAGGGCATACGAGCAGTACTTC.

The chain combines TRBV5-4 with TRBJ1-2; D remains unclear. CDR1 SGHNT and CDR2 YYREEE come from the germline V gene (reference sequence). V was trimmed by 4 bases and J by 0 bases, leaving 7 bases between them. The CDR3 consists of 13 residues. The CDR3 region has the DNA TGTGCCAGCAGCCCCGAGGCTAACTATGGCTACACCTTC. The encoded protein is CASSPEANYGYTF. Full variable domain (missing parts from reference TRBV5-4 and TRBJ1-2): ETGVTQSPTHLIKTRGQQVTLRCSSQSGHNTVSWYQQALGQGPQFIFQYYREEENGRGNFPPRFSGLQFPNYSSELNVNALELDDSALYLCASSPEANYGYTFGSGTRLTVV.

This sequence joins TRBV6-1 and TRBJ2-3; 8 bases line up with TRBD2. The CDR3 length is 18 residues. The germline gives CDR1 MNHNS, CDR2 SASEGT. V lost 4 bases, J lost 5 bases, and 17 bases stayed unmatched. The CDR3 reads CASSGTGLAGGVEDTQYF. Written as DNA, the CDR3 is TGTGCCAGCAGTGGAACGGGGTTGGCGGGAGGCGTGGAAGATACGCAGTATTTT.

The chain couples TRBV24-1 to TRBJ2-1; D perhaps matches TRBD1 (7 bases). The V gene's germline CDR1 is KGHDR and CDR2 SFDVKD. The CDR3 has 14 amino acids. Trimming cost V 7 bases and J 7 bases, with 16 bases left between them. CDR3 amino acids: CATSPPGGRNEQFF. The CDR3 coding sequence is TGTGCCACCAGCCCCCCAGGGGGGAGGAATGAGCAGTTCTTC.